Below are 3 T cell receptor beta chains sequenced from a single sample in a study of T-cell memory formation after mild COVID-19. One entry per CDR3 protein results from TCRdb running MiXCR on the 5' RACE reads. Here the sample spans about 210,000 distinct CDR3 sequences, more than 25% being singletons. Sample: PBMCs or a T cell subset sorted from them (not recorded which). The receptors stem from an adult woman who had mild COVID-19 (a few samples of this study predate the infection). Cell type and time point are not known.

The V call is TRBV5-6, the J call TRBJ1-2; D is possibly TRBD1 (6 bases). Germline loops: CDR1 SGHDT, CDR2 YYEEEE. The V end lost 6 bases, the J end lost 5 bases, and 11 bases lay between the germline ends. The CDR3 sequence is 12 residues long. The CDR3 sequence is CASNREEYGYTF. Written as DNA, the CDR3 is TGTGCCAGCAACAGGGAAGAGTATGGCTACACCTTC.

This clonotype was picked up one time. The chain carries TRBV12-5 and TRBJ2-5; D remains ambiguous. CDR1 is LGHNT and CDR2 is FRNRAP in the germline V gene. The CDR3 has 15 amino acids. Trimming removed 3 bases from V and 1 base from J, with 12 bases in between. The CDR3 region is CASGLSLGGQETQYF. The DNA of the CDR3 is TGTGCTAGTGGTTTAAGTTTGGGCGGCCAAGAGACCCAGTACTTC.

The chain employs TRBV2 and TRBJ2-3; 9 positions match TRBD2. The germline CDR1 and CDR2 sequences are SNHLY and FYNNEI. CDR3 size: 16 residues. With 3 bases clipped from V and 1 base from J, the junction kept 5 bases outside the gene matches. CDR3 bases: TGTGCCAGCAGTGACGGAATAGCGGGGGGCACAGATACGCAGTATTTT. This codes for CASSDGIAGGTDTQYF.